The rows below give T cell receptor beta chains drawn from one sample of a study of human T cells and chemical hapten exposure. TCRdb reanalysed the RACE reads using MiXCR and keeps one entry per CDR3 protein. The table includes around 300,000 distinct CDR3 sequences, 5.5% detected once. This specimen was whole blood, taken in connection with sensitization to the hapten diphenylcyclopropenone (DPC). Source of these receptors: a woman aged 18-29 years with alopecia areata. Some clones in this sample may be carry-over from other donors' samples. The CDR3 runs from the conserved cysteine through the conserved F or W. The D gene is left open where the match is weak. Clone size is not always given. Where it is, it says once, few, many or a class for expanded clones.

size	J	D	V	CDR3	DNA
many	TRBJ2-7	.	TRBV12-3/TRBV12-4	CASSLVPFEQYF	TGTGCCAGCAGTTTAGTCCCCTTTGAACAGTACTTC
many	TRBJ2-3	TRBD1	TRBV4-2	CASSQVGQGVLDTQYF	TGTGCCAGCAGCCAAGTGGGACAGGGGGTATTGGATACGCAGTATTTT
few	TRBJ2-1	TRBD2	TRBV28	CASSSTSGGGSSYNEQFF	TGTGCCAGCAGTTCGACTAGCGGGGGGGGGAGCTCCTACAATGAGCAGTTCTTC
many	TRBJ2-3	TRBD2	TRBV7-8	CATHPGGLTSTDTQYF	TGTGCCACCCACCCGGGGGGGCTGACTTCCACAGATACGCAGTATTTT
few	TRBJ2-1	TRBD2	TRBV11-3	CASSSSGGNEQFF	TGTGCCAGCAGCTCTAGCGGGGGGAATGAGCAGTTCTTC
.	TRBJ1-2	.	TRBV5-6	CASSGETMGNYGYTF	TGTGCCAGCAGCGGGGAGACTATGGGGAACTATGGCTACACCTTC
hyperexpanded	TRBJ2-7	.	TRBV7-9	CASSLLGDEQYF	TGTGCCAGCAGTTTACTTGGGGACGAGCAGTACTTC
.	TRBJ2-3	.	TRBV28	CASSFLPDLTDTQYF	TGTGCCAGCAGTTTTTTGCCAGACCTCACAGATACGCAGTATTTT
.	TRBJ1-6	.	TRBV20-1	CSAVPRDYSPLHF	TGCAGTGCTGTGCCCAGGGATTATTCACCCCTCCACTTT
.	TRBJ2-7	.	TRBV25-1	CASEIGSGVGRYEQYF	TGTGCCAGCGAGATTGGTTCAGGGGTTGGTCGCTACGAGCAGTACTTC
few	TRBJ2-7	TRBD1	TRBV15	CATGDSGYEQYF	TGTGCCACTGGGGACAGCGGCTACGAGCAGTACTTC
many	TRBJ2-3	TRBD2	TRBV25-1	CASSELAGGATDTQYF	TGTGCCAGCAGTGAACTAGCGGGGGGGGCCACAGATACGCAGTATTTT
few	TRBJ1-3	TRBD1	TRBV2	CASSAEGASGNTIYF	TGTGCCAGCAGTGCAGAGGGGGCGTCTGGAAACACCATATATTTT
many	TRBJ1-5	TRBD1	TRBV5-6	CASSLGGTVNQPQHF	TGTGCCAGCAGCTTGGGAGGGACAGTCAATCAGCCCCAGCATTTT
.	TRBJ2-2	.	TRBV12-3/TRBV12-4	CASSFGFGPSTGELFF	TGTGCCAGCAGTTTTGGTTTCGGGCCGAGCACCGGGGAGCTGTTTTTT
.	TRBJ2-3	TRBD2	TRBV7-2	CASTRGTSGWGDTQYF	TGTGCCAGCACCCGCGGGACTAGCGGTTGGGGGGATACGCAGTATTTT
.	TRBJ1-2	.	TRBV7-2	CASSFGGSYQFYGYTF	TGTGCCAGCAGCTTCGGGGGGTCATACCAGTTTTATGGCTACACCTTC
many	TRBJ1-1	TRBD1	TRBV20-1	CSASTGVTEAFF	TGCAGTGCTAGTACAGGGGTCACTGAAGCTTTCTTT
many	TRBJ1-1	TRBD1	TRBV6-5	CASIQTGTGNTEAFF	TGTGCCAGCATCCAAACCGGGACAGGTAACACTGAAGCTTTCTTT
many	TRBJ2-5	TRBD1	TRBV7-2	CASSPSGTGILKETQYF	TGTGCCAGCAGCCCATCCGGGACAGGAATTCTCAAAGAGACCCAGTACTTC
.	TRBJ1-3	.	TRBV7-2	CASSLTGNTIYF	TGTGCCAGCAGCTTAACTGGAAACACCATATATTTT
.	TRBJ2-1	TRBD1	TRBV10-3	CAIRGLKDRNSYNEQFF	TGTGCCATCAGGGGGCTAAAGGACAGGAACTCCTACAATGAGCAGTTCTTC